Following are 18 T cell receptor beta chains from one sample sequenced in a study of OX40 agonist ivuxolimab in advanced cancers. Profiling relied on immunoSEQ multiplex PCR, and the TCRdb table lists in-frame clones only, not all of them. The table lists about 50,000 clones, approximately 89% of them singletons. Sequenced here: CD4+ or CD8+ T cells sorted from blood, sampled in a trial of the OX40 agonist ivuxolimab. The source of these receptors is an adult with an advanced solid tumor such as melanoma, head and neck, liver or kidney cancer.

The rearrangement links TRBV5-5 to TRBJ1-1; D not resolved. Trimming pared 4 bases from V and 0 bases from J, leaving 4 bases between. Looked up from germline, CDR1 is SGHKS and CDR2 is YYEKEE (reference sequence). CDR3 length: 12 residues. The CDR3 region is CASSLLNTEAFF. As DNA, the CDR3 is TGTGCCAGCAGCCTCCTGAACACTGAAGCTTTCTTT. Looking up the rest from reference TRBV5-5 and TRBJ1-1 gives the full variable domain: DAGVTQSPTHLIKTRGQQVTLRCSPISGHKSVSWYQQVLGQGPQFIFQYYEKEERGRGNFPDRFSARQFPNYSSELNVNALLLGDSALYLCASSLLNTEAFFGQGTRLTVV.

This clone counts as medium-sized. The same CDR3 is also encoded by other DNA sequences in this sample. The chain uses TRBV28 and TRBJ1-3; D is uncertain. V was trimmed by 6 bases and J by 0 bases, leaving 12 bases between them. CDR3 length: 15 amino acids. CDR1 is MDHEN, CDR2 SYDVKM, per germline. The CDR3: CASRLGGFSGNTIYF. The CDR3 DNA reads TGTGCCAGCAGGTTAGGTGGGTTCTCTGGAAACACCATATATTTT.

Only one count was recorded for this clone. The chain combines TRBV29-1 with TRBJ2-7; 8 nucleotides match TRBD1. Germline trimming cut 2 bases from V and 2 bases from J; bases unmatched to any gene: 11. This CDR3 contains 16 residues. Germline assignment: CDR1 SQVTM and CDR2 ANQGSEA. The CDR3 spells CSVEIKLTGEAYEQYF. For the CDR3, the DNA is TGCAGCGTTGAAATTAAGTTGACAGGGGAAGCCTACGAGCAGTACTTC.

This clone was picked up one time. J is TRBJ2-1 and V is TRBV9; 10 bases are shared with TRBD1. The germline gives CDR1 SGDLS, CDR2 YYNGEE. V lost 0 bases, J lost 3 bases, and 3 bases stayed unmatched. CDR3 length equals 16 residues. The CDR3 nucleotides read TGTGCCAGCAGCGTAGAAAGGACAGGGGGCTACAATGAGCAGTTCTTC. Translating it yields CASSVERTGGYNEQFF.

This chain uses TRBV19 with TRBJ2-1; D is uncertain. Germline CDR1 is LNHDA and CDR2 is SQIVND (reference sequence). The CDR3 length is 13 residues. With 2 bases removed from V and 8 bases from J, the gap between germline ends came to 10 bases. The CDR3 nucleotides read TGTGCCAGTAGTATATTCGGTGGGGATGAGCAGTTCTTC. Amino acids: CASSIFGGDEQFF.

V and J are TRBV28 and TRBJ2-2; D remains ambiguous. The V and J ends lost 7 bases and 3 bases respectively, with 9 bases between them. The germline CDR1 and CDR2 sequences are MDHEN and SYDVKM. This CDR3 is 13 amino acids long. The CDR3 sequence is CASTTYDTGELFF. CDR3 nucleotides: TGTGCCAGCACGACGTACGACACCGGGGAGCTGTTTTTT. The full variable domain, completed using reference TRBV28 and TRBJ2-2, is DVKVTQSSRYLVKRTGEKVFLECVQDMDHENMFWYRQDPGLGLRLIYFSYDVKMKEKGDIPEGYSVSREKKERFSLILESASTNQTSMYLCASTTYDTGELFFGEGSRLTVL.

The chain uses TRBV11-3 and TRBJ2-5; D is perhaps TRBD1 or TRBD2 (5 bases each). The germline CDR1 and CDR2 sequences are SGHNT and YENEEA. With 1 base removed from V and 1 base from J, the gap between germline ends came to 10 bases. The CDR3 consists of 15 residues. CDR3 loop: CASSLVAGTQETQYF. In DNA form, the CDR3 reads TGTGCCAGCAGCTTAGTGGCAGGGACCCAAGAGACCCAGTACTTC.

The genes are TRBV2 and TRBJ2-3; D is undetermined. The germline CDR1 and CDR2 sequences are SNHLY and FYNNEI. V was clipped by 7 bases and J by 5 bases, with 25 bases between them. The CDR3 contains 17 residues. The CDR3 DNA follows: TGTGCCAGCAATCAGGTGAATAGGGTCATAGAGAAAGATACGCAGTATTTT. It specifies CASNQVNRVIEKDTQYF. Full variable domain (outside the CDR3, taken from reference TRBV2 and TRBJ2-3): EPEVTQTPSHQVTQMGQEVILRCVPISNHLYFYWYRQILGQKVEFLVSFYNNEISEKSEIFDDQFSVERPDGSNFTLKIRSTKLEDSAMYFCASNQVNRVIEKDTQYFGPGTRLTVL.

The CDR3 loop is CASSETLGGAYEQYF. The DNA of the CDR3 is TGTGCCAGCAGTGAGACCCTAGGAGGGGCCTACGAGCAGTACTTC. The rearrangement joins TRBV6-1 to TRBJ2-7; D is perhaps TRBD2 (6 bases). The CDR3 consists of 15 residues. The V gene lost 3 bases and the J gene lost 2 bases, with 14 bases spanning the gap. Germline V gene lookup returns CDR1 MNHNS and CDR2 SASEGT.

The rearrangement joins TRBV28 to TRBJ2-7; D ambiguous. The length of the CDR3 is 16 residues. Trimming shortened V by 5 bases and J by 5 bases, and 22 bases separated the two germline ends. CDR1 is MDHEN, CDR2 SYDVKM, per germline. CDR3 nucleotides: TGTGCCAGCAGTCCCCTTGAAGGTCCGAAGGTCCACGAGCAGTACTTC. Translated, it gives CASSPLEGPKVHEQYF.

The chain links TRBV18 to TRBJ2-2; D unclear. CDR1 is KGHSH and CDR2 is LQKENI in the germline V gene. CDR3 length: 12 residues. V lost 5 bases to trimming and J lost 9 bases, with 10 bases between them. CDR3 region: CASSLPGRELFF. The DNA of the CDR3 is TGTGCCAGCTCATTGCCCGGCCGGGAGCTGTTTTTT.

In its sample, this clone was seen once. This chain joins TRBV5-6 and TRBJ2-1, with D perhaps matching TRBD1 or TRBD2 (7 bases each). CDR3 length: 15 residues. V was clipped by 3 bases and J by 2 bases, with 12 bases between them. The germline gives CDR1 SGHDT, CDR2 YYEEEE. This CDR3 is CASSSGGAPYNEQFF. The CDR3 DNA reads TGTGCCAGCAGCTCAGGGGGGGCCCCCTACAATGAGCAGTTCTTC.

The table lists this clone with a count of one. The CDR3 sequence is CASSPTQAGTGELFF. The CDR3 DNA is TGCGCCAGCAGCCCCACCCAAGCAGGGACCGGGGAGCTGTTTTTT. The V call is TRBV4-1, the J call TRBJ2-2; D is perhaps TRBD1 (5 bases). Germline values: CDR1 MGHRA, CDR2 YSYEKL. This CDR3 comprises 15 residues. With 4 bases removed from V and 5 bases from J, the gap between germline ends came to 14 bases.

The gene calls are TRBV5-5 and TRBJ1-5; unclear D gene. Germline V gene data show CDR1 as SGHKS and CDR2 as YYEKEE (reference sequence). The CDR3 extends over 17 amino acids. V lost 1 base and J lost 1, with 15 bases in between. CDR3 in amino acids: CASSLSPRDGSNQPQHF. The CDR3 DNA is TGTGCCAGCAGCTTGAGTCCCCGGGATGGGAGCAATCAGCCCCAGCATTTT.

V is TRBV29-1 and J is TRBJ1-2, with 9 bases aligning to TRBD1. This CDR3 contains 14 residues. The germline gives CDR1 SQVTM, CDR2 ANQGSEA. With V trimmed by 4 bases and J by 2 bases, 5 bases remained unmatched. The CDR3 sequence is CSVADRGPNYGYTF. DNA of the CDR3: TGCAGCGTTGCGGACAGGGGACCCAACTATGGCTACACCTTC.

This CDR3 is CASSLGTANTEAFF. The CDR3 region has the DNA TGTGCCAGCAGTTTGGGGACAGCGAACACTGAAGCTTTCTTT. The chain combines TRBV27 with TRBJ1-1, with 7 bases fitting TRBD1. The J segment lost 1 base and the V segment lost 3 bases, leaving 2 bases of the junction unmatched. There are 14 residues in the CDR3. Germline lookup yields CDR1 MNHEY and CDR2 SMNVEV (reference sequence).

The chain links TRBV5-1 to TRBJ1-2; D is perhaps TRBD1 (6 bases). CDR1 and CDR2 (germline): SGHRS, YFSETQ. V gave up 5 bases and J gave up 2 bases, with 16 bases separating them. This CDR3 has 15 residues. Here the CDR3 reads CASSFEAGANYGYTF. Written as DNA, the CDR3 is TGCGCCAGCAGTTTTGAGGCAGGGGCGAACTATGGCTACACCTTC. Combining the CDR3 with reference TRBV5-1 and TRBJ1-2 gives the whole variable domain KAGVTQTPRYLIKTRGQQVTLSCSPISGHRSVSWYQQTPGQGLQFLFEYFSETQRNKGNFPGRFSGRQFSNSRSEMNVSTLELGDSALYLCASSFEAGANYGYTFGSGTRLTVV.

The count of this clone is one. No conserved phenylalanine or tryptophan is present at the end of the CDR3, so a read error is the likely explanation. CDR3 nucleotides: TGTGCCAGCAGCGTAGGGGGGACAGCCTACGAGCAGTACCTC. Translating it yields CASSVGGTAYEQYL. The chain couples TRBV9 to TRBJ2-7, with 7 positions matching TRBD1. Germline CDR1 is SGDLS and CDR2 is YYNGEE. The CDR3 loop spans 14 amino acids. V shed 0 bases and J 2 bases; nucleotides not matched to a gene: 2.